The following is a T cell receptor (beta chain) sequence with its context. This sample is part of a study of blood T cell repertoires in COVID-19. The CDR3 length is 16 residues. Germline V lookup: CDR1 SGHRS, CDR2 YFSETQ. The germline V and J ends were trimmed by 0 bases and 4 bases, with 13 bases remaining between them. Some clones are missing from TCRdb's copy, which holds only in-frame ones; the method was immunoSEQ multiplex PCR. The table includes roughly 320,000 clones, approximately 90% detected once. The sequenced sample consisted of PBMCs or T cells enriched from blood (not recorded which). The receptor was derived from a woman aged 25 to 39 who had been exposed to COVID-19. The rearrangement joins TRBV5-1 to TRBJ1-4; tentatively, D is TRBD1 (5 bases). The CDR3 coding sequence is TGCGCCAGCAGCTTGGCCGTGGGGACTAGTAATGAAAAACTGTTTTTT. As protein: CASSLAVGTSNEKLFF.